The T cell receptor (beta chain) under discussion was sequenced for a study of vaccination and CD4 T cells after COVID-19. Study-level background: The convalescents comprised six males and four females, two of them Hispanic.

Stated treatment: approximately 11-day PBMC culture with coronavirus spike peptide pools or control peptides (ViraFEST assay). Oncomine TCR Beta short-read sequencing was applied to DNA from cultured CD4+ T cells. Each CDR3 protein gets one entry after TCRdb re-called the PCR reads with MiXCR. The sample yields some 9,300 distinct CDR3 sequences, 35% to 50% seen once. Concerning this clonotype: No antigen is known for it.

Germline V gene sequence: CDR1 SGHNT, CDR2 YYREEE (reference sequence). V was pared by 2 bases and J by 7 bases, with 16 bases between. The CDR3 extends over 16 amino acids. The receptor was isolated from a human donor who had recovered from COVID-19. The chain has TRBV5-4 and TRBJ1-6; the D gene is possibly TRBD1 (5 bases). Input material: CD4+ T cells from blood, cultured in vitro. The CDR3 loop is CASSFPSGSGNSPLHF. CDR3 nucleotides: TGTGCCAGCAGCTTTCCGTCAGGGTCGGGAAATTCACCCCTCCACTTT. The full variable domain, in which reference TRBV5-4 and TRBJ1-6 provide the parts outside the CDR3, is ETGVTQSPTHLIKTRGQQVTLRCSSQSGHNTVSWYQQALGQGPQFIFQYYREEENGRGNFPPRFSGLQFPNYSSELNVNALELDDSALYLCASSFPSGSGNSPLHFGNGTRLTVT.